This T cell receptor beta chain was sequenced for a study of identifying expanded T cells in peripheral blood. General observations from the study: Clone count variance between roughly two-week samples rose with total template count. Technical replicates showed about 1.2 changed clones; roughly two weeks roughly 15; four weeks 19.

Only in-frame clones appear in the TCRdb table, and some are missing; sequencing was by immunoSEQ multiplex PCR. In the table there are 50,000 or so clones, about nine tenths of which are singletons. Trimming removed 1 base from V and 7 bases from J, with 11 bases in between. The CDR3 extends over 14 amino acids. Germline CDR1 reads SGHRS; CDR2 reads YFSETQ. Regarding this clone: What it binds is not known.

No infections or other immune events were documented during collection. The chain combines TRBV5-1 with TRBJ2-2; unclear D gene. This TCR was recovered from a person aged 18 to 70 in good health. Sample: blood. Here the CDR3 reads CASSLFGVGGELFF. The CDR3 nucleotides are TGCGCCAGCAGCTTGTTTGGGGTAGGCGGGGAGCTGTTTTTT.